This TCR beta chain was captured by sequencing in a study of CD8 T cells in Susac syndrome. The germline V gene encodes CDR1 SGHNT and CDR2 YYREEE (reference sequence). CDR3 size: 16 residues. The trim removed 4 bases at V and 2 bases at J, leaving 4 bases unmatched. Negative isolation yielded the CD8+ and CD4+ T cells, while FACS enriched the TEMRA cells. An input of 0.5 to 1 ug of RNA was subjected to reverse transcription using random hexamers. TCRdb called the immunoSEQ multiplex PCR reads again in MiXCR, with one record for every CDR3 protein. The sample lists about 130,000 distinct CDR3 sequences, over 90% occurring once.

V usage is TRBV5-4 and J usage is TRBJ2-3, with 13 bases aligning to TRBD2. The sequence derives from a human donor in good health. Material: CD4+ T cells from PBMCs. CDR3 sequence reads: CASSEGTSGDTDTQYF. The CDR3 DNA reads as TGTGCCAGCAGCGAAGGGACTAGCGGGGACACAGATACGCAGTATTTT.